This TCR beta chain was sequenced in a study of cytomegalovirus exposure and HLA in healthy donors. Remarks on this clone: Its matching antigen is unknown.

Points from the study as a whole: A few CMV-associated chains were confirmed in vitro to be specific for CMV antigens. Available immune exposure information covered CMV serostatus only. Associated with HLA alleles at 0.05 false discovery rate in a later analysis were fewer than 20,000 TCR beta sequences.

The PCR made use of 60 Vbeta and 13 Jbeta primers. Only in-frame clones appear in the TCRdb table, and some are missing; sequencing was by immunoSEQ multiplex PCR. The table lists some 72,000 clones, with around 4.4% in the top ten. The CDR3 has 14 amino acids. Germline CDR1 MNHEY, CDR2 SVGAGI. The germline V and J ends were trimmed by 2 bases and 7 bases, with 15 bases remaining between them. This TCR derives from a man aged 25 to 40 in good health and CMV-seronegative. Sequencing was done on a sample of PBMCs. The chain carries TRBV6-5 and TRBJ2-7, with D possibly TRBD1 on 5 matching bases. The CDR3 loop reads CASSYIPSGREQYF. The CDR3 region has the DNA TGTGCCAGCAGTTACATCCCGTCAGGGCGGGAGCAGTACTTC.